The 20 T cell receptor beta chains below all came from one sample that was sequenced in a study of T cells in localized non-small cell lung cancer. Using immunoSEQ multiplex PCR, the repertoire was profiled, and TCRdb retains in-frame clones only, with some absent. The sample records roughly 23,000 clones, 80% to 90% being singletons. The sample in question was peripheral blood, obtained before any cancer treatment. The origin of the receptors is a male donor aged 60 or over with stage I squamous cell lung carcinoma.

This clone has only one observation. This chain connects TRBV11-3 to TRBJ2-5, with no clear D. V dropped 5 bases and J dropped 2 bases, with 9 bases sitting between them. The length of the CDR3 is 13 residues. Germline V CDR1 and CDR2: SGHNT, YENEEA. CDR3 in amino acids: CASSRTQQETQYF. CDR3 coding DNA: TGTGCCAGCAGCCGGACCCAGCAAGAGACCCAGTACTTC.

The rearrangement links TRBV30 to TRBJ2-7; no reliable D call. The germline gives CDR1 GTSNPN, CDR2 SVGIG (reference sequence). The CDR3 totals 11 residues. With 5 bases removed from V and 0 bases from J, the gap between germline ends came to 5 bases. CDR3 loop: CAWDNSYEQYF. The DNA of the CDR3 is TGTGCCTGGGACAACTCCTACGAGCAGTACTTC.

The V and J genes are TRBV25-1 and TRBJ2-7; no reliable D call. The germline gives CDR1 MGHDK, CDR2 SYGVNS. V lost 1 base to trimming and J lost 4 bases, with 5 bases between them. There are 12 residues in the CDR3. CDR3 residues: CASSELGYEQYF. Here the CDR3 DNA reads TGTGCCAGCAGTGAATTAGGTTACGAGCAGTACTTC.

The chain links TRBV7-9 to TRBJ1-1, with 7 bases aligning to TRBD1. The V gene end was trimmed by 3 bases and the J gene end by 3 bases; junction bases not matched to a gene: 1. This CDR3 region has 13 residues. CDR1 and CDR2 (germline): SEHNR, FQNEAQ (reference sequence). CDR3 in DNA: TGTGCCAGCAGCTTCCAGGGGGACACTGAAGCTTTCTTT. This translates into CASSFQGDTEAFF.

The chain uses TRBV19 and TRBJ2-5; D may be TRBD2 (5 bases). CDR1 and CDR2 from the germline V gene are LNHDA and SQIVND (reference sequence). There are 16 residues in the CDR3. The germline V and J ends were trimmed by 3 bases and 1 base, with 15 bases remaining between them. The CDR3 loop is CASSIDLREGQETQYF. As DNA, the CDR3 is TGTGCCAGTAGTATTGATCTGAGGGAAGGCCAAGAGACCCAGTACTTC.

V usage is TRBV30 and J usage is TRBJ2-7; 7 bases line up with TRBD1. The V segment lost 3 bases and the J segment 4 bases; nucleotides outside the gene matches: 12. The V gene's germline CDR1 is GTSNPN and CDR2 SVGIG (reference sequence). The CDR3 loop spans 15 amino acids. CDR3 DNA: TGTGCCTGGAGGCCACAGGGGACCCCGGCTTACGAGCAGTACTTC. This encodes CAWRPQGTPAYEQYF.

CDR3 sequence: CASSLGGGTVYNEQFF. The CDR3 nucleotides read TGTGCCAGCAGCTTAGGAGGGGGGACAGTCTACAATGAGCAGTTCTTC. V gene TRBV7-9 combines with J gene TRBJ2-1; D possibly corresponds to TRBD1 (7 bases). V was trimmed by 1 base and J by 3 bases, leaving 13 bases between them. In germline, CDR1 is SEHNR, CDR2 FQNEAQ (reference sequence). The CDR3 runs to 16 residues.

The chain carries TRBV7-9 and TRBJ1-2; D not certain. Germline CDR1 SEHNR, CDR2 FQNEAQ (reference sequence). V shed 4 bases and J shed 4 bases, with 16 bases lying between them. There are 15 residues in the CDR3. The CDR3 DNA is TGTGCCAGCAGCTCGACGGGGTCGGCAGGCTATGGCTACACCTTC. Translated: CASSSTGSAGYGYTF. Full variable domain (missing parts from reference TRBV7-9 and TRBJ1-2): DTGVSQNPRHKITKRGQNVTFRCDPISEHNRLYWYRQTLGQGPEFLTYFQNEAQLEKSRLLSDRFSAERPKGSFSTLEIQRTEQGDSAMYLCASSSTGSAGYGYTFGSGTRLTVV.

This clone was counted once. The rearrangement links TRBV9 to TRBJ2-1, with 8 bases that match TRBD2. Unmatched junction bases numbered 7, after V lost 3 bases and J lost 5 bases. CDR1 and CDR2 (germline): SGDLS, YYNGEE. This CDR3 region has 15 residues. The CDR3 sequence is CASSAGGRKDNEQFF. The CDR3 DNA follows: TGTGCCAGCAGCGCGGGAGGGAGAAAGGACAATGAGCAGTTCTTC. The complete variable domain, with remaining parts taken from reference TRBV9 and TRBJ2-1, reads DSGVTQTPKHLITATGQRVTLRCSPRSGDLSVYWYQQSLDQGLQFLIQYYNGEERAKGNILERFSAQQFPDLHSELNLSSLELGDSALYFCASSAGGRKDNEQFFGPGTRLTVL.

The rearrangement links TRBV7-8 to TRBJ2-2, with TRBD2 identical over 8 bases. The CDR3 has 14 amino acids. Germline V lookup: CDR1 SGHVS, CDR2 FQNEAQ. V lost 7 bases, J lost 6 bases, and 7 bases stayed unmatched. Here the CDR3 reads CASIPGGTSGELFF. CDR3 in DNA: TGTGCCAGCATTCCGGGGGGGACCTCCGGGGAGCTGTTTTTT.

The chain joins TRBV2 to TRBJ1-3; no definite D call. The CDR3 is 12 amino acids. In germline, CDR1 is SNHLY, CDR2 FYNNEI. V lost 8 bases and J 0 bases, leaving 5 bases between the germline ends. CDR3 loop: CASSLSGNTIYF. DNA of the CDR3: TGTGCCAGCTCCCTCTCTGGAAACACCATATATTTT.

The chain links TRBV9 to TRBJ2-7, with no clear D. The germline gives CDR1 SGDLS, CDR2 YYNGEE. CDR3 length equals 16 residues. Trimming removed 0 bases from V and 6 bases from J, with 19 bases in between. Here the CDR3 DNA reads TGTGCCAGCAGCGTAGAGTCCGTGGGCACCATAACCGAGCAGTACTTC. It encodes CASSVESVGTITEQYF.

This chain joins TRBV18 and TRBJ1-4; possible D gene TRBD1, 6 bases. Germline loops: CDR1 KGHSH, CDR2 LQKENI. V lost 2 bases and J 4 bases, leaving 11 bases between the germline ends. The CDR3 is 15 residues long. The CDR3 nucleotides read TGTGCCAGCTCACCAACGGCACAGGGTAATGAAAAACTGTTTTTT. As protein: CASSPTAQGNEKLFF. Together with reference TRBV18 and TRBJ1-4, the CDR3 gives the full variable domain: NAGVMQNPRHLVRRRGQEARLRCSPMKGHSHVYWYRQLPEEGLKFMVYLQKENIIDESGMPKERFSAEFPKEGPSILRIQQVVRGDSAAYFCASSPTAQGNEKLFFGSGTQLSVL.

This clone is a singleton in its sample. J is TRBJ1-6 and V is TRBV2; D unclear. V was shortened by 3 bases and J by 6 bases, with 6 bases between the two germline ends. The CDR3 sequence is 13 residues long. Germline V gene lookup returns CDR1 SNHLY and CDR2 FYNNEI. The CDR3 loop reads CASSDRINSPLHF. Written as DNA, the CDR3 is TGTGCCAGCAGTGACAGGATTAATTCACCCCTCCACTTT.

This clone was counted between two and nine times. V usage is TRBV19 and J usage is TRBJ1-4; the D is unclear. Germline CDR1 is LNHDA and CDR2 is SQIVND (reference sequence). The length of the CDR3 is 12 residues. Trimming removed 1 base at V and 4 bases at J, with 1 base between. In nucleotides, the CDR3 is TGTGCCAGTAGTATAGTTAATGAAAAACTGTTTTTT. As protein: CASSIVNEKLFF.

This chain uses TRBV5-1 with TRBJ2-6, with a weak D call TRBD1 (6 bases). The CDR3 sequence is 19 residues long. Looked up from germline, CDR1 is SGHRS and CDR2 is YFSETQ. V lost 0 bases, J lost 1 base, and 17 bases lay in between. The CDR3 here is CASSLGQTGHESGANVLTF. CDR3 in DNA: TGCGCCAGCAGCTTGGGTCAAACAGGGCATGAATCTGGGGCCAACGTCCTGACTTTC.

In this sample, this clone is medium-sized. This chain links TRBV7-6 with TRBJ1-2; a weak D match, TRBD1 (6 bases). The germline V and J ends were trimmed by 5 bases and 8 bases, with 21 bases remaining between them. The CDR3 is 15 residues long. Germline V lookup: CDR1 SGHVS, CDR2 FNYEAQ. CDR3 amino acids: CASSVEETGARGYTF. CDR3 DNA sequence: TGTGCCAGCAGCGTAGAGGAGACAGGAGCCCGGGGCTACACCTTC.

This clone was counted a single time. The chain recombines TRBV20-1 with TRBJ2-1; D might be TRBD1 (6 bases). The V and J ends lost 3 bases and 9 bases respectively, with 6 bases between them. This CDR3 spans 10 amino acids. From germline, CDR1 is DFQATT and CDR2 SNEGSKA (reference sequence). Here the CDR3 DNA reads TGCAGTGCTAGCAGGGGTGAGCAGTTCTTC. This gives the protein CSASRGEQFF.

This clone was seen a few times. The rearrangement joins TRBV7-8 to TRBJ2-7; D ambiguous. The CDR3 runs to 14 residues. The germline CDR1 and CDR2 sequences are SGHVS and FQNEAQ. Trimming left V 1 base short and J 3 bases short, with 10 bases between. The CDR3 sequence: CASSLGPGFYEQYF. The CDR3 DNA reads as TGTGCCAGCAGCTTAGGCCCCGGGTTCTACGAGCAGTACTTC.

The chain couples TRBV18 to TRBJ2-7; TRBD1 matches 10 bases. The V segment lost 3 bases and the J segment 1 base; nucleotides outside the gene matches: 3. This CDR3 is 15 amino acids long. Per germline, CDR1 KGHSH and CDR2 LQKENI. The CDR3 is CASSPGTGVSYEQYF. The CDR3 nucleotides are TGTGCCAGCTCACCCGGGACAGGGGTTTCCTACGAGCAGTACTTC.